A single sample is the source of the 10 T cell receptor beta chains below, sequenced in a study of T-cell memory formation after mild COVID-19. TCRdb reprocessed the 5' RACE reads via MiXCR and lists one record per CDR3 protein. Of roughly 180,000 distinct CDR3 sequences listed, around a tenth are singletons. Input material: PBMCs or a T cell subset sorted from them (not recorded which). These TCRs come from a man aged 18 to 30 who had mild COVID-19 (a few samples of this study predate the infection). Cell type and time point are not known.

This clonotype was counted at least ten times. The chain links TRBV6-6 to TRBJ2-5; 7 bases agree with TRBD1. Trimming took 6 bases from V and 5 from J; bases not matched to a gene: 6. The CDR3 is 13 residues long. The germline CDR1 and CDR2 sequences are MNHNY and SVGAGI (reference sequence). The DNA for the CDR3 is TGTGCCAGCAGAAACACAGGGGCGGAGACCCAGTACTTC. Its translation: CASRNTGAETQYF.

This clonotype was counted many times. The chain couples TRBV6-2 or TRBV6-3 to TRBJ1-2; no definite D call. The V end lost 8 bases, the J end lost 8 bases, and 21 bases lay between the germline ends. Germline CDR1 and CDR2: MNHEY and SVGEGT. The CDR3 is 14 residues long. CDR3 sequence: CASSSAGLYEGYTF. CDR3 sequence (DNA): TGTGCCAGCTCAAGCGCCGGACTCTACGAGGGCTACACCTTC.

This clonotype has just a few counts. In nucleotides, the CDR3 is TGTGCCAGCAGCGTAGGGCTAGCGGGGGGCCACACGCAGTATTTT. It encodes CASSVGLAGGHTQYF. This chain connects TRBV9 to TRBJ2-3; 11 bases align to TRBD2. This CDR3 has 15 amino acids. Germline CDR1 reads SGDLS; CDR2 reads YYNGEE. V lost 0 bases and J lost 9; bases outside the gene matches: 6.

The V call is TRBV5-4, the J call TRBJ1-4; 7 bases agree with TRBD1. The CDR3 has 15 amino acids. The V gene end was trimmed by 4 bases and the J gene end by 4 bases; junction bases not matched to a gene: 7. Germline-derived CDR1 and CDR2 are SGHNT and YYREEE (reference sequence). DNA of the CDR3: TGTGCCAGCAGCGCAGTACAGGGGAATAATGAAAAACTGTTTTTT. Protein sequence: CASSAVQGNNEKLFF.

This clonotype has ten or more counts. The chain is built from TRBV12-3 or TRBV12-4 and TRBJ1-1; possible D gene TRBD1, 6 bases. This CDR3 comprises 12 residues. V lost 6 bases and J lost 4, with 9 bases in between. CDR3 residues: CASRQGITEAFF. The CDR3 region has the DNA TGTGCCAGCAGACAGGGTATCACTGAAGCTTTCTTT.

The gene calls are TRBV6-1 and TRBJ2-7; TRBD1 or TRBD2 may be the D gene (5 bases each). CDR3 length: 16 residues. V was trimmed by 4 bases and J by 2 bases, leaving 18 bases between them. The germline V gene encodes CDR1 MNHNS and CDR2 SASEGT. In nucleotides, the CDR3 is TGTGCCAGCAGTGCGGGGACGGCCACCGCGGCCTACGAGCAGTACTTC. As protein: CASSAGTATAAYEQYF.

The chain couples TRBV20-1 to TRBJ2-1; the match to TRBD2 covers 12 bases. Germline CDR1 reads DFQATT; CDR2 reads SNEGSKA (reference sequence). J gave up 8 bases and V 4 bases, and 15 bases lay outside the gene matches. The CDR3 contains 17 residues. The CDR3 sequence: CSATPPPGLAGGYEQFF. The CDR3 nucleotides are TGCAGTGCTACCCCTCCGCCGGGACTAGCGGGTGGCTATGAGCAGTTCTTC.

This clonotype was counted a few times. The gene calls are TRBV7-3 and TRBJ2-1, with D unclear. This CDR3 contains 14 residues. Trimming shortened V by 4 bases and J by 7 bases, and 14 bases separated the two germline ends. From germline, CDR1 is SGHTA and CDR2 FQGTGA. The CDR3 loop reads CASSSSGLTNEQFF. DNA of the CDR3: TGTGCCAGCAGCTCCTCGGGTCTAACTAATGAGCAGTTCTTC.

The chain has TRBV20-1 and TRBJ2-5; either TRBD1 or TRBD2 may fit D (6 bases each). Germline CDR1 and CDR2: DFQATT and SNEGSKA (reference sequence). There are 14 residues in the CDR3. V dropped 5 bases and J dropped 5 bases, with 18 bases sitting between them. The CDR3 bases are TGCAGTGCTCCGATTCCGGGGGCGCGGGAGACCCAGTACTTC. Translating it yields CSAPIPGARETQYF.

The rearrangement joins TRBV5-5 to TRBJ1-1; 8 positions match TRBD1. J was trimmed by 5 bases and V by 4 bases; bases with no gene match: 4. The germline gives CDR1 SGHKS, CDR2 YYEKEE (reference sequence). This CDR3 has 13 residues. The CDR3 loop reads CASSLRGLTEAFF. The CDR3 nucleotides read TGTGCCAGCAGCCTCAGGGGGCTGACTGAAGCTTTCTTT.